What follows is one TCR beta chain and its context. This sample is drawn from a study of blood T cell repertoires in COVID-19. Profiling relied on immunoSEQ multiplex PCR, and the TCRdb table lists in-frame clones only, not all of them. The sample holds tens of thousands of clones, roughly 92% seen once. With V trimmed by 6 bases and J by 2 bases, 3 bases remained unmatched. The CDR3 is made up of 14 amino acids. Germline values: CDR1 MDHEN, CDR2 SYDVKM. The source of this sequence is a man between 50 and 59 years old with active COVID-19. The rearrangement uses TRBV28 and TRBJ2-7, with TRBD2 matching over 11 bases. Sequencing used peripheral blood. CDR3 in amino acids: CASRGTSGPYEQYF. In DNA, the CDR3 is TGTGCCAGCAGAGGGACTAGCGGTCCCTACGAGCAGTACTTC.